A single sample is the source of the 29 T cell receptor beta chains below, sequenced in a study of identifying expanded T cells in peripheral blood. The table came from immunoSEQ multiplex PCR; TCRdb's copy has only in-frame clones and leaves some out. The data show under 90,000 clones, around nine tenths seen once. The material sequenced was blood. All receptors come from a person aged 18-69 years in good health.

This clone is a singleton in its sample. The rearrangement joins TRBV6-1 to TRBJ2-7; no definite D call. This CDR3 has 15 amino acids. V was trimmed by 0 bases and J by 2 bases, leaving 11 bases between them. In germline, CDR1 is MNHNS, CDR2 SASEGT. The CDR3 DNA is TGTGCCAGCAGTGAAGCGGGCAGTAGGACCTACGAGCAGTACTTC. It codes for CASSEAGSRTYEQYF.

The chain joins TRBV14 to TRBJ2-2; D is unclear. The CDR3 sequence is 14 residues long. The germline V gene has CDR1 SGHDN and CDR2 FVKESK. Trimming cost V 0 bases and J 3 bases, with 5 bases left between them. The DNA of the CDR3 is TGTGCCAGCAGCCAAGATGGTGACACCGGGGAGCTGTTTTTT. Encoded protein: CASSQDGDTGELFF.

V usage is TRBV13 and J usage is TRBJ1-4, with D possibly matching TRBD1 (6 bases). CDR1 is PRHDT, CDR2 FYEKMQ, per germline (reference sequence). Trimming removed 4 bases at V and 8 bases at J, with 17 bases between. The CDR3 length is 15 residues. The CDR3 spells CASSSSGTYTEKLFF. CDR3 sequence (DNA): TGTGCCAGCAGCTCTTCCGGGACATATACGGAAAAACTGTTTTTT.

The rearrangement links TRBV28 to TRBJ2-7, with D maybe TRBD2 (6 bases). V lost 2 bases, J lost 3 bases, and 17 bases lay in between. Germline V lookup: CDR1 MDHEN, CDR2 SYDVKM. The CDR3 covers 16 residues. The CDR3 loop is CASSLGDFSGNYEQYF. CDR3 bases: TGTGCCAGCAGTTTAGGGGACTTTTCGGGGAACTACGAGCAGTACTTC.

The V call is TRBV9, the J call TRBJ1-6; tentatively, D is TRBD1 (5 bases). CDR3 size: 17 residues. Trimming took off 0 bases at V and 0 bases at J, with 10 bases between the two ends. The germline V gene encodes CDR1 SGDLS and CDR2 YYNGEE. The CDR3 region is CASSVDPGSSYNSPLHF. The DNA of the CDR3 is TGTGCCAGCAGCGTAGATCCAGGGAGCTCCTATAATTCACCCCTCCACTTT.

This clone occurred a few times. V usage is TRBV6-6 and J usage is TRBJ2-7; D not certain. From germline, CDR1 is MNHNY and CDR2 SVGAGI (reference sequence). V was trimmed by 2 bases and J by 0 bases, leaving 8 bases between them. The length of the CDR3 is 14 residues. The CDR3 spells CASSYRPSSYEQYF. The DNA for the CDR3 is TGTGCCAGCAGTTACCGGCCGTCCTCCTACGAGCAGTACTTC.

The chain is built from TRBV9 and TRBJ1-4, with D tentatively TRBD1 (6 bases). CDR3 length: 15 amino acids. Germline V gene data show CDR1 as SGDLS and CDR2 as YYNGEE. V was clipped by 3 bases and J by 5 bases, with 14 bases between them. The CDR3 DNA is TGTGCCAGCAGCGGTACCGGACAGAAGAATGAAAAACTGTTTTTT. Its protein is CASSGTGQKNEKLFF.

The CDR3 nucleotides are TGTGCCAGCAGCTTAAGAGGTCGGGACACTTTTTACGAGCAGTACTTC. As protein: CASSLRGRDTFYEQYF. V and J are TRBV7-2 and TRBJ2-7; TRBD1 is a possible D gene (6 bases). The germline V gene has CDR1 SGHTA and CDR2 FQGNSA. Trimming stripped 2 bases from V and 4 bases from J, with 18 bases between. The CDR3 is 16 amino acids.

The rearrangement joins TRBV27 to TRBJ2-7; D is perhaps TRBD1 (5 bases). The length of the CDR3 is 14 residues. CDR1 is MNHEY and CDR2 is SMNVEV in the germline V gene (reference sequence). V was shortened by 3 bases and J by 3 bases, with 12 bases between the two germline ends. CDR3 DNA sequence: TGTGCCAGCAGTTTTCAGGGTCGGGTCTACGAGCAGTACTTC. Translating it yields CASSFQGRVYEQYF.

Only a few counts were recorded for this clone. The chain has TRBV6-5 and TRBJ2-3, with no clear D. The V end was cut by 0 bases, the J end by 1 base, with 2 bases between. This CDR3 has 13 amino acids. Germline lookup yields CDR1 MNHEY and CDR2 SVGAGI. In DNA form, the CDR3 reads TGTGCCAGCAGTTACTCGGGCACAGATACGCAGTATTTT. This encodes CASSYSGTDTQYF.

The rearrangement links TRBV5-1 to TRBJ2-7; tentatively, D is TRBD2 (5 bases). The germline V gene encodes CDR1 SGHRS and CDR2 YFSETQ. The CDR3 covers 15 residues. V lost 4 bases to trimming and J lost 0 bases, with 14 bases between them. The chain's CDR3 is CASSRTVVSSYEQYF. The CDR3 region has the DNA TGCGCCAGCAGCCGGACTGTGGTGAGCTCCTACGAGCAGTACTTC. Full variable domain (remainder filled in from reference TRBV5-1 and TRBJ2-7): KAGVTQTPRYLIKTRGQQVTLSCSPISGHRSVSWYQQTPGQGLQFLFEYFSETQRNKGNFPGRFSGRQFSNSRSEMNVSTLELGDSALYLCASSRTVVSSYEQYFGPGTRLTVT.

V and J are TRBV27 and TRBJ1-1, with D unresolved. The CDR3 extends over 16 amino acids. V was pared by 2 bases and J by 0 bases, with 13 bases between. CDR1 and CDR2 (germline): MNHEY, SMNVEV (reference sequence). The CDR3 DNA reads as TGTGCCAGCAGTTTAAATTGGGAGGCGATGAACACTGAAGCTTTCTTT. This encodes CASSLNWEAMNTEAFF.

The chain is built from TRBV13 and TRBJ2-6; 7 bases align to TRBD1. This CDR3 spans 17 amino acids. Trimming took 5 bases from V and 2 from J; bases not matched to a gene: 9. Looked up from germline, CDR1 is PRHDT and CDR2 is FYEKMQ (reference sequence). The CDR3 DNA is TGTGCCAGCAGCCTGTACAGGGGTCGGCCTGGGGCCAACGTCCTGACTTTC. It translates to CASSLYRGRPGANVLTF.

The chain uses TRBV2 and TRBJ2-5; TRBD1 matches 8 bases. Germline assignment: CDR1 SNHLY and CDR2 FYNNEI. CDR3 size: 14 residues. Trimming removed 5 bases from V and 2 bases from J; junction bases left unmatched: 4. For the CDR3, the DNA is TGTGCCAGCAGTTTCGACAGGGGACAAGAGACCCAGTACTTC. Amino acids: CASSFDRGQETQYF.

The gene calls are TRBV19 and TRBJ2-2; D gene ambiguous. The germline V gene has CDR1 LNHDA and CDR2 SQIVND (reference sequence). Trimming removed 3 bases at V and 5 bases at J, with 10 bases between. CDR3 length: 14 residues. The CDR3 loop reads CASSIFGLTGELFF. Written as DNA, the CDR3 is TGTGCCAGTAGTATTTTCGGGCTGACCGGGGAGCTGTTTTTT. Full variable domain (rest looked up from reference TRBV19 and TRBJ2-2): DGGITQSPKYLFRKEGQNVTLSCEQNLNHDAMYWYRQDPGQGLRLIYYSQIVNDFQKGDIAEGYSVSREKKESFPLTVTSAQKNPTAFYLCASSIFGLTGELFFGEGSRLTVL.

This rearrangement joins TRBV5-1 to TRBJ1-4; TRBD1 is a possible D gene (5 bases). V dropped 0 bases and J dropped 7 bases, with 13 bases sitting between them. The CDR3 sequence is 15 residues long. CDR1 SGHRS and CDR2 YFSETQ come from the germline V gene. This CDR3 reads CASSLGRQGVEKLFF. As DNA, the CDR3 is TGCGCCAGCAGCTTGGGTCGGCAGGGAGTTGAAAAACTGTTTTTT.

This clone was detected a few times. The V and J genes are TRBV30 and TRBJ1-6, with 9 bases aligning to TRBD1. CDR1 GTSNPN and CDR2 SVGIG come from the germline V gene (reference sequence). The CDR3 length is 17 residues. After removal of 1 base from V and 0 bases from J, the junction contained 4 bases not matched to a gene. The CDR3 DNA reads TGTGCCTGGAGTGGCGGGACAGGGAGCTCCTATAATTCACCCCTCCACTTT. Its protein is CAWSGGTGSSYNSPLHF.

The chain is built from TRBV7-2 and TRBJ2-4; unclear D gene. This CDR3 region has 15 residues. The germline V gene has CDR1 SGHTA and CDR2 FQGNSA. The V and J ends lost 0 bases and 1 base respectively, with 7 bases between them. This CDR3 is CASSLAGGAKNIQYF. The CDR3 bases are TGTGCCAGCAGCTTAGCAGGTGGGGCCAAAAACATTCAGTACTTC.

The chain combines TRBV7-2 with TRBJ2-7, with D unresolved. Germline values: CDR1 SGHTA, CDR2 FQGNSA. Deletions cut 6 bases from V and 6 bases from J, with 12 bases between. The CDR3 is 12 amino acids. This chain's CDR3 is CASSPHRGEQYF. CDR3 DNA: TGTGCCAGCAGTCCACACCGAGGCGAGCAGTACTTC.

This rearrangement joins TRBV25-1 to TRBJ2-5; 8 bases are shared with TRBD2. The junction had 3 bases not matched to a gene; V was cut back by 3 bases and J by 3 bases. This CDR3 comprises 14 residues. The V gene's germline CDR1 is MGHDK and CDR2 SYGVNS. CDR3 bases: TGTGCCAGCAGTGACAGGCGGGGGGAAGAGACCCAGTACTTC. Encoded protein: CASSDRRGEETQYF. The variable domain in full, completed from reference TRBV25-1 and TRBJ2-5, reads EADIYQTPRYLVIGTGKKITLECSQTMGHDKMYWYQQDPGMELHLIHYSYGVNSTEKGDLSSESTVSRIRTEHFPLTLESARPSHTSQYLCASSDRRGEETQYFGPGTRLLVL.

V is TRBV18 and J is TRBJ1-1, with 7 bases fitting TRBD1. Per germline, CDR1 KGHSH and CDR2 LQKENI. V shed 2 bases, J shed 0 bases, and the junction held 3 bases outside the gene matches. There are 15 residues in the CDR3. The CDR3 DNA follows: TGTGCCAGCTCACCAGTGAGGGGGCTGAACACTGAAGCTTTCTTT. Translated, it gives CASSPVRGLNTEAFF.

In nucleotides, the CDR3 is TGTGCCAGCAGCTTAGAAGGGACTAGCGGAGAGACCCAGTACTTC. It encodes CASSLEGTSGETQYF. This chain connects TRBV13 to TRBJ2-5; TRBD2 aligns across 11 bases. This CDR3 has 15 amino acids. The germline gives CDR1 PRHDT, CDR2 FYEKMQ (reference sequence). With V trimmed by 1 base and J by 4 bases, 2 bases remained unmatched.

This clone was seen just once. This sequence joins TRBV11-2 and TRBJ2-1; no clear D gene. The CDR3 covers 17 residues. Trimming shortened V by 2 bases and J by 4 bases, and 18 bases separated the two germline ends. Germline CDR1 and CDR2: SGHAT and FQNNGV. The CDR3 bases are TGTGCCAGCAGCTTATTTTGGCCTCCGACGGTTTACAATGAGCAGTTCTTC. Translation gives CASSLFWPPTVYNEQFF.

The chain couples TRBV11-2 to TRBJ2-3; 11 bases agree with TRBD2. CDR3 length: 18 residues. Germline V CDR1 and CDR2: SGHAT, FQNNGV. Trimming removed 2 bases from V and 0 bases from J; junction bases left unmatched: 7. The CDR3, as DNA: TGTGCCAGCAGCTTAAGGAGACTAGCGGGGACTAGCACAGATACGCAGTATTTT. As protein: CASSLRRLAGTSTDTQYF. Based on the CDR3 plus reference TRBV11-2 and TRBJ2-3, the full variable domain is EAGVAQSPRYKIIEKRQSVAFWCNPISGHATLYWYQQILGQGPKLLIQFQNNGVVDDSQLPKDRFSAERLKGVDSTLKIQPAKLEDSAVYLCASSLRRLAGTSTDTQYFGPGTRLTVL.

V and J are TRBV5-4 and TRBJ1-2, with D unresolved. This CDR3 is built from 11 residues. V was cut by 0 bases and J by 7 bases, with 4 bases left in between. Germline CDR1 and CDR2: SGHNT and YYREEE (reference sequence). The CDR3 sequence: CASSLGIGYTF. The CDR3 nucleotides read TGTGCCAGCAGCTTGGGCATTGGCTACACCTTC.

This clone is a singleton in its sample. The chain links TRBV28 to TRBJ1-2; D remains unclear. This CDR3 has 12 amino acids. The V end was cut by 8 bases, the J end by 7 bases, with 14 bases between. Germline assignment: CDR1 MDHEN and CDR2 SYDVKM. The CDR3 nucleotides read TGTGCCAGCCGTCGGGGTCGGCTTGGCTACACCTTC. It encodes CASRRGRLGYTF.

The chain joins TRBV2 to TRBJ2-1, with 8 nucleotides matching TRBD1. After removal of 11 bases from V and 4 bases from J, the junction contained 10 bases not matched to a gene. The CDR3 extends over 14 amino acids. Germline assignment: CDR1 SNHLY and CDR2 FYNNEI. In DNA form, the CDR3 reads TGTGCCGCGTCCCGGGACAGGTGGTACAATGAGCAGTTCTTC. It codes for CAASRDRWYNEQFF.

This chain uses TRBV7-2 with TRBJ1-2; no reliable D call. The CDR3 contains 13 residues. Trimming left V 2 bases short and J 4 bases short, with 8 bases between. From germline, CDR1 is SGHTA and CDR2 FQGNSA. The CDR3, as DNA: TGTGCCAGCAGCTTATCAGGACCCTATGGCTACACCTTC. Translated: CASSLSGPYGYTF.

This clone was seen a handful of times. The V call is TRBV5-4, the J call TRBJ2-7; possibly TRBD1 for D (5 bases). V lost 0 bases, J lost 2 bases, and 12 bases lay in between. The CDR3 sequence is 15 residues long. Germline V gene sequence: CDR1 SGHNT, CDR2 YYREEE (reference sequence). CDR3 DNA sequence: TGTGCCAGCAGCTTGGAAGCAGGGAAGGCCTACGAGCAGTACTTC. Encoded protein: CASSLEAGKAYEQYF.